Below are 13 T cell receptor beta chains sequenced from a single sample in a study of T-cell reconstitution after alpha-beta-depleted transplantation in children. For TCRbeta, the library was prepared with unique molecular identifiers. TCRdb itself ran the PCR reads through MiXCR, one entry per CDR3 protein. The sample records 500,000 to 650,000 distinct CDR3 sequences, 10% to 15% being singletons. The sequencing here drew on PBMCs, mostly from graft donor cells, taken 360 days after TCRalphabeta/CD19-depleted stem cell transplant. Source of these receptors: a male patient younger than 18 who had a stem cell transplant for acute myeloid leukemia, so the T cells may come from the graft donor.

The V and J genes are TRBV29-1 and TRBJ2-7; a weak D match, TRBD2 (5 bases). V was trimmed by 4 bases and J by 4 bases, leaving 8 bases between them. This CDR3 has 11 residues. CDR1 is SQVTM and CDR2 is ANQGSEA in the germline V gene. Written as DNA, the CDR3 is TGCAGCGTTGGAGGGCAGTACGAGCAGTACTTC. It encodes CSVGGQYEQYF.

The J gene is TRBJ2-3, the V gene TRBV4-2, with TRBD2 as a possible D gene (5 bases). Germline V gene sequence: CDR1 LGHNA, CDR2 YNFKEQ. This CDR3 contains 15 residues. V lost 0 bases and J 4 bases, leaving 11 bases between the germline ends. CDR3 sequence (DNA): TGTGCCAGCAGCCAAGAAAGAGGGTCCGCAGATACGCAGTATTTT. Protein sequence: CASSQERGSADTQYF.

This chain links TRBV7-2 with TRBJ2-1, with 10 positions matching TRBD1. V lost 2 bases, J lost 5 bases, and 3 bases stayed unmatched. This CDR3 spans 15 amino acids. The V gene's germline CDR1 is SGHTA and CDR2 FQGNSA. CDR3 residues: CASSLLTGGHNEQFF. For the CDR3, the DNA is TGTGCCAGCAGCTTATTGACAGGGGGCCACAATGAGCAGTTCTTC.

This clonotype was counted a few times. V is TRBV19 and J is TRBJ2-7; TRBD2 might be the D (5 bases). Germline CDR1 is LNHDA and CDR2 is SQIVND (reference sequence). The CDR3 runs 12 residues. Trimming took 4 bases from V and 5 from J, leaving 9 bases between them. DNA for the CDR3: TGTGCCAGTAGTAGCGGGTACGACGAGCAGTACTTC. Amino acids: CASSSGYDEQYF.

The gene calls are TRBV25-1 and TRBJ1-1; D is possibly TRBD1 (5 bases). CDR3 length equals 15 residues. V dropped 7 bases and J dropped 4 bases, with 19 bases sitting between them. CDR1 is MGHDK, CDR2 SYGVNS, per germline. This chain's CDR3 is CASTPQRGSFTEAFF. Here the CDR3 DNA reads TGTGCCAGCACACCTCAACGGGGCAGTTTCACTGAAGCTTTCTTT.

This clonotype was seen only a few times. The chain combines TRBV18 with TRBJ2-3, with 7 bases matching TRBD2. This CDR3 is built from 19 residues. V shed 3 bases and J 3 bases; nucleotides not matched to a gene: 18. CDR1 is KGHSH, CDR2 LQKENI, per germline. In DNA form, the CDR3 reads TGTGCCAGCTCACCCCTGCGTCTTATACTAGCGACCGAAACAGATACGCAGTATTTT. Encoded protein: CASSPLRLILATETDTQYF.

The rearrangement uses TRBV6-1 and TRBJ1-4; perhaps TRBD1 as D (5 bases). Looked up from germline, CDR1 is MNHNS and CDR2 is SASEGT. This CDR3 contains 15 residues. The ends were cut back, 4 bases at V and 2 bases at J, with 11 bases in the middle. In DNA form, the CDR3 reads TGTGCCAGCAGTGGCGGCGCAGGGACTAATGAAAAACTGTTTTTT. Translated: CASSGGAGTNEKLFF.

The chain recombines TRBV30 with TRBJ2-2; D assignment may be TRBD1 or TRBD2 (5 bases each). V shed 4 bases and J shed 11 bases, with 11 bases lying between them. Germline values: CDR1 GTSNPN, CDR2 SVGIG (reference sequence). The CDR3 covers 11 residues. CDR3 amino acids: CAWTEGIELFF. The CDR3 nucleotides are TGTGCCTGGACCGAGGGGATTGAGCTGTTTTTT.

The genes are TRBV28 and TRBJ2-7; 9 bases fit TRBD1. The CDR3 runs to 15 residues. CDR1 and CDR2 from the germline V gene are MDHEN and SYDVKM. The J segment lost 2 bases and the V segment lost 6 bases, leaving 8 bases of the junction unmatched. CDR3 nucleotide sequence: TGTGCCAGCAGCCCTGGGACAGGGAGTCCCTACGAGCAGTACTTC. Translated, it gives CASSPGTGSPYEQYF.

Only a few counts were recorded for this clonotype. The J gene is TRBJ2-4, the V gene TRBV5-6; D possibly corresponds to TRBD1 (5 bases). CDR1 and CDR2 (germline): SGHDT, YYEEEE. Trimming took 0 bases from V and 16 from J, leaving 11 bases between them. This CDR3 comprises 11 residues. CDR3 loop: CASSLDRTFYF. CDR3 DNA: TGTGCCAGCAGCTTGGACAGGACGTTTTACTTC.

The rearrangement uses TRBV6-2 or TRBV6-3 and TRBJ2-1; 9 positions match TRBD2. This CDR3 spans 19 amino acids. V gave up 6 bases and J gave up 5 bases; unmatched junction bases: 20. In germline, CDR1 is MNHEY, CDR2 SVGEGT. CDR3 sequence (DNA): TGTGCCAGCAGGCCTTCGGACAGGCCGAGCGGGGGGTGGCACAATGAGCAGTTCTTC. Its translation: CASRPSDRPSGGWHNEQFF.

This clonotype was observed a handful of times. The chain is built from TRBV20-1 and TRBJ2-3, with TRBD2 as a possible D gene (5 bases). Germline V gene data show CDR1 as DFQATT and CDR2 as SNEGSKA (reference sequence). Trimming took 0 bases from V and 3 from J, leaving 13 bases between them. CDR3 length: 15 amino acids. The CDR3 DNA reads TGCAGTGCTAGAGATTCGGCTAGCCAGACAGATACGCAGTATTTT. Encoded protein: CSARDSASQTDTQYF.

This clonotype has only one observation. V is TRBV27 and J is TRBJ2-4; 7 positions match TRBD2. The V gene's germline CDR1 is MNHEY and CDR2 SMNVEV (reference sequence). There are 14 residues in the CDR3. The J segment lost 3 bases and the V segment lost 8 bases, leaving 7 bases of the junction unmatched. CDR3 bases: TGTGCCAGCTACGGGACTAAGGGCAAAAACATTCAGTACTTC. It specifies CASYGTKGKNIQYF.